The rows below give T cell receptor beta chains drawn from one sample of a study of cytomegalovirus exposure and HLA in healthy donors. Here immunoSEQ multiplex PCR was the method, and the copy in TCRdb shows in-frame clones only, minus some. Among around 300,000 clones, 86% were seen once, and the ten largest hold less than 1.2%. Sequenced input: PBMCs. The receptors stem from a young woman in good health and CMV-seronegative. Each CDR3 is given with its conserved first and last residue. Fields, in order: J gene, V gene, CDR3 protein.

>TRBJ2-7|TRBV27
CASSWGTGISNEQYF
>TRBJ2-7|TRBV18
CASSGQSNGEQYF
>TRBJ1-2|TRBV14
CASSQLQGRGYTF
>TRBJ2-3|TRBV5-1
CASSLGAGYGTDTQYF
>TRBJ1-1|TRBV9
CASSATRMNTEAFF
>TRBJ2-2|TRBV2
CASRAGTSFSGELFF
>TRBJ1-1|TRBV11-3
CASSLGPSGAFF
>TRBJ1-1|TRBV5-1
CASSLILQTKMNTEAFF
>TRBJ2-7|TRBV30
CAFLARSSYEQYF
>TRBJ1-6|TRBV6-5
CASSPDTWFNSPLHF
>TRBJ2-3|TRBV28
CASSFRGGRTDTQYF
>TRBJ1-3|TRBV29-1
CSALGQVSGNTIYF
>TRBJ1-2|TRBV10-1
CASSATDSSGYTF
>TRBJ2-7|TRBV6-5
CASQTDTTYEQYF
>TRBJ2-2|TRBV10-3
CAISPGLADTGELFF
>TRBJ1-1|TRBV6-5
CASSYVGSTEAFF
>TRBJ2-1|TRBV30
CAWSVPGLAESRNEQFF
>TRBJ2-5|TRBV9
CASSSGRGGPETQYF
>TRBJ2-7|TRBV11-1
CASSLSFRGDEQYF
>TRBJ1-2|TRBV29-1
CSVEGVAYGYTF
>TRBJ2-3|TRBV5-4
CASSWTSSTDTQYF
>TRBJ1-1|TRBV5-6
CASSASWLSTEAFF
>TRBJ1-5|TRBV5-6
CASSLSAGNQPQHF
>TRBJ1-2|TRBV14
CASSQADGAGYGYTF